The 8 T cell receptor beta chains presented below share a single source sample, sequenced in a study of neurological immune-mediated disorders. TCRdb fed the 5' RACE reads into MiXCR, producing one record per CDR3 protein. The table lists more than 70,000 distinct CDR3 sequences, roughly 10% of them singletons. As to time point: longitudinal time-point 1 (baseline). The sequenced sample was PBMCs. Source of these receptors: a man younger than 40 in good health.

As for this clonotype: A much larger clone lies a single base off, so this may be a read error. This chain connects TRBV3-1 to TRBJ2-1, with 12 bases fitting TRBD1. V gave up 6 bases and J gave up 15 bases; unmatched junction bases: 6. The germline CDR1 and CDR2 sequences are LGHDT and YNNKEL (reference sequence). The CDR3 loop spans 12 amino acids. CDR3 in DNA: TGTGCCAGCAGGGGGACAGGGGGCCAGCTGTTCTTC. Encoded protein: CASRGTGGQLFF.

This clonotype was seen at least ten times. This chain uses TRBV12-3 or TRBV12-4 with TRBJ1-6; no reliable D call. The CDR3 extends over 15 amino acids. V lost 3 bases to trimming and J lost 9 bases, with 15 bases between them. The CDR3 here is CASSFRQAQLSPLHF. For the CDR3, the DNA is TGTGCCAGCAGTTTTCGGCAGGCTCAACTTTCACCCCTCCACTTT.

This clonotype was counted ten times or more. The rearrangement joins TRBV14 to TRBJ2-3, with D uncertain. Trimming pared 0 bases from V and 6 bases from J, leaving 7 bases between. The CDR3 sequence is 13 residues long. Germline CDR1 is SGHDN and CDR2 is FVKESK. Here the CDR3 DNA reads TGTGCCAGCAGCCAAGAGGTTTTGGATACGCAGTATTTT. The encoded protein is CASSQEVLDTQYF.

This clonotype was seen many times. The rearrangement links TRBV5-1 to TRBJ1-6; D perhaps matches TRBD1 (6 bases). Trimming shortened V by 5 bases and J by 5 bases, and 14 bases separated the two germline ends. The CDR3 is 15 amino acids. Germline V gene data show CDR1 as SGHRS and CDR2 as YFSETQ. The chain's CDR3 is CASREGVGDNSPLHF. The CDR3 coding sequence is TGCGCCAGCAGAGAGGGGGTCGGGGATAATTCACCCCTCCACTTT.

This clonotype was detected ten times or more. The CDR3 loop reads CASSSELYNEQFF. The CDR3 DNA is TGCGCCAGCAGCTCCGAGTTATACAATGAGCAGTTCTTC. The chain is built from TRBV5-1 and TRBJ2-1, with D unresolved. The V end lost 3 bases, the J end lost 4 bases, and 8 bases lay between the germline ends. Germline CDR1 SGHRS, CDR2 YFSETQ. This CDR3 is 13 amino acids long.

This clonotype appeared many times. This rearrangement joins TRBV7-9 to TRBJ2-7; TRBD1 aligns across 8 bases. Germline V lookup: CDR1 SEHNR, CDR2 FQNEAQ (reference sequence). The V and J ends lost 6 bases and 5 bases, in that order; junction bases with no gene match: 6. The CDR3 spans 13 residues. The CDR3 nucleotides are TGTGCCAGCAGACCGGGACAGGATAACGAGCAGTACTTC. Translating gives CASRPGQDNEQYF.

This chain uses TRBV28 with TRBJ2-7; D ambiguous. CDR3 length: 12 residues. Germline V gives CDR1 MDHEN, CDR2 SYDVKM. Trimming took 3 bases from V and 6 from J, leaving 9 bases between them. The CDR3 loop reads CASSFIAGEQYF. CDR3 in DNA: TGTGCCAGCAGTTTTATCGCAGGCGAGCAGTACTTC.

This clonotype was seen repeatedly, ten times or more. The CDR3 loop is CASSLEEREGRPQYYNEQFF. For the CDR3, the DNA is TGTGCCAGCAGCTTGGAAGAGCGGGAGGGCCGACCTCAATATTACAATGAGCAGTTCTTC. The chain uses TRBV5-7 and TRBJ2-1; 10 nucleotides line up with TRBD2. TRBV5-7 counts as an open reading frame of uncertain function. CDR3 length: 20 residues. V was clipped by 0 bases and J by 4 bases; unmatched bases: 16.